This entry describes one TCR beta chain. Germline and junction disagree at one end, which may indicate a read error. PBMCs were collected from a 10 ml volume of fresh peripheral blood. Using RNA transcripts as the source, TCR beta CDR3 regions were amplified. The HTBI primer set was used in a first-round RT-PCR of the TCR CDR3. TCRdb reanalysed the multiplex PCR reads using MiXCR and keeps one entry per CDR3 protein. The sample contains 600,000 or so distinct CDR3 sequences, about 14% of which appear only once. This entry comes from a study of T cells in Graves' hyperthyroidism and ophthalmopathy. The CDR3 is 13 residues long. Germline V gives CDR1 SSHAT, CDR2 FNYEAQ (reference sequence).

The specimen sequenced was blood. The V gene is TRBV7-7, the J gene TRBJ2-1; D might be TRBD1 (7 bases). This receptor was taken from a woman aged 45 to 65 with Graves' ophthalmopathy. CDR3 residues: CASSLARDSEQFF. The CDR3 coding sequence is TGTGCTAGCAGCTTAGCGCGGGACAGTGAGCAGTTCTTC.